The present T cell receptor beta chain was sequenced within a study of blood T cells in healthy people across ages. Study details: Per two T cells, about one barcoded beta molecule was captured through template switching.

Alongside a J-beta primer mix, a sample-barcoded 5' primer served in a second PCR lasting roughly 6 to 12 cycles. TCRdb called the 5' RACE reads again in MiXCR, with one record for every CDR3 protein. This table has under 2,000,000 distinct CDR3 sequences, about 50% appearing once. The study recruited healthy Caucasian donors from Russia who were aged about 6 to 95. CDR3 size: 13 residues. The V gene lost 5 bases and the J gene lost 6 bases, with 8 bases spanning the gap. CDR1 is MNHEY, CDR2 SVGAGI, per germline. Whole-study findings and limits: Whereas aged donors had fewer naive CD4+ cells, long-lived donors had more of them and higher diversity.

As to this clonotype: Its target is unknown.

The V gene is TRBV6-5, the J gene TRBJ1-6; D ambiguous. The specimen was blood. The sequence was obtained from a woman aged 40 to 50 in good health. This chain's CDR3 is CASSTRVNSPLHF. The CDR3 DNA reads TGTGCCAGCAGTACGAGGGTTAATTCACCCCTCCACTTT.